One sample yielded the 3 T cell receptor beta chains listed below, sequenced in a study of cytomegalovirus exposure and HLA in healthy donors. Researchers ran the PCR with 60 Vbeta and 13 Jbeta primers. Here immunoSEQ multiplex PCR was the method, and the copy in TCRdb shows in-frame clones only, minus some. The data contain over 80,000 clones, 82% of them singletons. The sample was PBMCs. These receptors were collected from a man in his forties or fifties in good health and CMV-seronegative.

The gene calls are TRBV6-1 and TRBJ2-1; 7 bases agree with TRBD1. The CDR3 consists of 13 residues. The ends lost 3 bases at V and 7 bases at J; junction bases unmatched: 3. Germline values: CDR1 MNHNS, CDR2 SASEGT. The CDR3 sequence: CASSETGRNEQFF. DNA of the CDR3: TGTGCCAGCAGTGAGACAGGGAGAAATGAGCAGTTCTTC.

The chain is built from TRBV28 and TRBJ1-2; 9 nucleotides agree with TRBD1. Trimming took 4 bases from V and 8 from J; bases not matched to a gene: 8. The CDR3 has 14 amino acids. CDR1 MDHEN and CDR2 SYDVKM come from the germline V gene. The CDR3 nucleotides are TGTGCCAGCAGTTGGGTACAGGGGGCAATAGGCTACACCTTC. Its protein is CASSWVQGAIGYTF.

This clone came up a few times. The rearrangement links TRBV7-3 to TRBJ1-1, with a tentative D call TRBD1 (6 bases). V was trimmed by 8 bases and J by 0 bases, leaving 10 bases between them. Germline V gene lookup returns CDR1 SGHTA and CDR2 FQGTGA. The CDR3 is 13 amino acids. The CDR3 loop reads CASRQGLNTEAFF. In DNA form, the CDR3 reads TGTGCCAGCCGGCAGGGGTTGAACACTGAAGCTTTCTTT.